This TCR beta chain derives from a study of T cells in Graves' hyperthyroidism and ophthalmopathy. Trimming at V came to 2 bases and at J to 1 base, leaving 1 base not matched to a gene. CDR3 length: 15 residues. Germline CDR1 reads MNHEY; CDR2 reads SVGAGI. TCR beta CDR3 regions were amplified from RNA. Initially, a first-round RT-PCR of the TCR CDR3 employed the HTBI primer set. MiXCR, run by TCRdb on the multiplex PCR reads, gives a single entry per CDR3 protein. This table holds approximately 520,000 distinct CDR3 sequences, approximately 25% found once. This clonotype came up many times. This sequence originates from a woman aged 25 to 39 with Graves' ophthalmopathy. The chain combines TRBV6-5 with TRBJ2-2, with TRBD2 identical over 7 bases. Material: blood. The CDR3 here is CASSYGGGNTGELFF. The CDR3 coding sequence is TGTGCCAGCAGTTACGGCGGGGGGAACACCGGGGAGCTGTTTTTT.